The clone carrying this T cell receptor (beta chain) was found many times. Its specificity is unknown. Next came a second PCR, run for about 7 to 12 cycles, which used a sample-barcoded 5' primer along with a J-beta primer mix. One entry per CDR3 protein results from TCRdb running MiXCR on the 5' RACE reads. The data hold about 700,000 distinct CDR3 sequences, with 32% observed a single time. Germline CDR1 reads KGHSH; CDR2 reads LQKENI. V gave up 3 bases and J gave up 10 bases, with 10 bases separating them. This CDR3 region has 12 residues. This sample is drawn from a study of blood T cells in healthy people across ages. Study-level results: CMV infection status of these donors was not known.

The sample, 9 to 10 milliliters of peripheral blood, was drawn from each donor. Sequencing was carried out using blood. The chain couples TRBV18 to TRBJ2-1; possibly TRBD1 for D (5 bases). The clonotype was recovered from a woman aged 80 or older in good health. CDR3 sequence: CASSPPGQEQFF. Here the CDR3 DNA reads TGTGCCAGCTCACCTCCAGGGCAGGAGCAGTTCTTC.